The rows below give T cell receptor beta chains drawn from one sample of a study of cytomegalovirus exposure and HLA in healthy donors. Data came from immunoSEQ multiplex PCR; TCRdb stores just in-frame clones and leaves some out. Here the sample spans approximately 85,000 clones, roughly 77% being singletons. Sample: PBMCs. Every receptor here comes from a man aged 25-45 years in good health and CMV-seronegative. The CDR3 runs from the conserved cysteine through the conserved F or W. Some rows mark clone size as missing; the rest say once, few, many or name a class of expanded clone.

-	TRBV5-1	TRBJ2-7	CASSLARDSYYEQYF
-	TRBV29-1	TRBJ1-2	CSVVIPTLQGIYGYTF
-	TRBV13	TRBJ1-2	CASSFGDRNFYGYTF
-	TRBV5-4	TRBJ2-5	CASRGKRERQETQYF
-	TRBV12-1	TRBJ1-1	CASSFVRGENTEAFF
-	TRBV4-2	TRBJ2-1	CASGGGEKYNEQFF
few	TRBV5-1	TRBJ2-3	CASSLEPAGVTDTQYF
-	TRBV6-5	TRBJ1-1	CASSLEGNTEAFF
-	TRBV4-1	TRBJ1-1	CASSRGGGTEAFF
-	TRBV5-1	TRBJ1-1	CASSLVGRGRTEAFF
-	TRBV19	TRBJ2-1	CASSNGGTVYNEQFF